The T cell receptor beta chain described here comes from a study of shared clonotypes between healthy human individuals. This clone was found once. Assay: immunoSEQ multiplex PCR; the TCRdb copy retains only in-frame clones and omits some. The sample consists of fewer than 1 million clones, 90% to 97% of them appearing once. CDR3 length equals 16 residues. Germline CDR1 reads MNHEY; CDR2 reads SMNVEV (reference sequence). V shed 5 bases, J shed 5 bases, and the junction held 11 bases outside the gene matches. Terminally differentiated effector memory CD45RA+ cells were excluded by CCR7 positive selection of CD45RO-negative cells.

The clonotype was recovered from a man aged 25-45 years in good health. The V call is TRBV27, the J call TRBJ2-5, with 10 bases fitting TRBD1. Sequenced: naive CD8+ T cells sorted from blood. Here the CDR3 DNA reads TGTGCCAGCAGTCCCACCCGGGACAGGGGATGGGAGACCCAGTACTTC. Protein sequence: CASSPTRDRGWETQYF.